This TCR beta chain was identified in a study of CD8 T cells in ankylosing spondylitis. The CDR3 loop spans 14 amino acids. Per the germline V gene, CDR1 is SGHAT and CDR2 is FQNNGV. V shed 4 bases and J 5 bases; nucleotides not matched to a gene: 5. TCRdb ran MiXCR on the 5' RACE reads and lists one entry per CDR3 protein. The repertoire holds around 300,000 distinct CDR3 sequences, with around 15% as singletons. The origin of this receptor is a male donor with ankylosing spondylitis or in good health (not recorded which). Sequencing input: blood, either unsorted or a sorted T cell fraction (not recorded which). The rearrangement links TRBV11-2 to TRBJ2-5; 9 nucleotides agree with TRBD2. The CDR3 reads CASSSGGGAETQYF. As DNA, the CDR3 is TGTGCCAGCAGCTCCGGCGGGGGGGCGGAGACCCAGTACTTC.